The 20 T cell receptor beta chains below come from one sample, sequenced in a study of T cell repertoires in cytomegalovirus infection. TCRdb fed the reads into MiXCR, producing one record per CDR3 protein. The profile shows fewer than 650,000 distinct CDR3 sequences, 40% of them singletons. Their cognate antigens are unknown. The sample in question was cultured PBMCs, obtained from culture after CMV antigen stimulation. The receptors were sampled from a human donor in good health (CMV status not recorded). Some clones in this sample may be carry-over from other donors' samples.

This chain joins TRBV7-2 and TRBJ2-3; TRBD1 or TRBD2 may be the D gene (5 bases each). Trimming shortened V by 6 bases and J by 6 bases, and 31 bases separated the two germline ends. This CDR3 is 19 amino acids long. The germline V gene encodes CDR1 SGHTA and CDR2 FQGNSA. The CDR3 here is CASRPTTGRGLPLSDTQYF. Here the CDR3 DNA reads TGTGCCAGCAGACCCACCACGGGACGAGGGCTACCTCTAAGTGATACGCAGTATTTT.

CDR3 DNA sequence: TGCAGTGCACAGGCGTGGGGGGCGCCCAATTCACCCCTCCACTTT. As protein: CSAQAWGAPNSPLHF. The V and J genes are TRBV20-1 and TRBJ1-6; D is perhaps TRBD1 (6 bases). This CDR3 spans 15 amino acids. Germline CDR1 is DFQATT and CDR2 is SNEGSKA (reference sequence). V was shortened by 6 bases and J by 7 bases, with 19 bases between the two germline ends.

The chain employs TRBV6-1 and TRBJ1-2, with D possibly being TRBD1 (5 bases). Germline lookup yields CDR1 MNHNS and CDR2 SASEGT. Trimming cost V 4 bases and J 2 bases, with 11 bases left between them. This CDR3 spans 14 amino acids. CDR3 sequence reads: CASSARGANYGYTF. The CDR3 DNA follows: TGTGCCAGCAGTGCACGGGGCGCCAACTATGGCTACACCTTC.

This clonotype has just one count. The V gene is TRBV5-1, the J gene TRBJ2-5; 8 positions match TRBD1. The germline V gene encodes CDR1 SGHRS and CDR2 YFSETQ. The length of the CDR3 is 14 residues. The ends lost 3 bases at V and 1 base at J; junction bases unmatched: 2. The CDR3 nucleotides are TGCGCCAGCAGCTACACAGGGGGCCAAGAGACCCAGTACTTC. This codes for CASSYTGGQETQYF.

The table lists this clonotype with a few counts. The rearrangement links TRBV7-8 to TRBJ1-2; D is ambiguous. The CDR3 consists of 14 residues. Germline V gives CDR1 SGHVS, CDR2 FQNEAQ. V shed 5 bases and J shed 5 bases, with 15 bases lying between them. The DNA for the CDR3 is TGTGCCAGCAGCCAGGACTCTCGAACGTATGGCTACACCTTC. This codes for CASSQDSRTYGYTF.

A few counts support this clonotype. This rearrangement joins TRBV6-2 or TRBV6-3 to TRBJ2-3; 7 nucleotides match TRBD2. V lost 10 bases to trimming and J lost 2 bases; unmatched junction nucleotides: 9. Germline V gives CDR1 MNHEY, CDR2 SVGEGT. The CDR3 is 14 residues long. The CDR3 nucleotides read TGTGCCACCCACCGGGACTACAACACAGATACGCAGTATTTT. Its protein product is CATHRDYNTDTQYF.

The chain carries TRBV20-1 and TRBJ1-1; TRBD1 is a possible D gene (5 bases). The CDR3 loop spans 13 amino acids. The germline V and J ends were trimmed by 6 bases and 6 bases, with 17 bases remaining between them. The germline CDR1 and CDR2 sequences are DFQATT and SNEGSKA (reference sequence). CDR3 sequence (DNA): TGCAGTGCCCACTGGAGGGGATTCGCTGAAGCTTTCTTT. Protein product: CSAHWRGFAEAFF.

The chain has TRBV11-2 and TRBJ2-1; 13 bases map to TRBD2. The CDR3 is 16 amino acids. CDR1 is SGHAT and CDR2 is FQNNGV in the germline V gene. V gave up 5 bases and J gave up 5 bases; unmatched junction bases: 6. The CDR3, as DNA: TGTGCCAGCAGCCTGGGGACTAGCGGGATCGACAATGAGCAGTTCTTC. Translation gives CASSLGTSGIDNEQFF. The full variable domain, with the rest looked up from reference TRBV11-2 and TRBJ2-1, is EAGVAQSPRYKIIEKRQSVAFWCNPISGHATLYWYQQILGQGPKLLIQFQNNGVVDDSQLPKDRFSAERLKGVDSTLKIQPAKLEDSAVYLCASSLGTSGIDNEQFFGPGTRLTVL.

J is TRBJ1-2 and V is TRBV6-6; D gene ambiguous. Trimming stripped 0 bases from V and 4 bases from J, with 12 bases between. There are 15 residues in the CDR3. The V gene's germline CDR1 is MNHNY and CDR2 SVGAGI (reference sequence). CDR3 sequence reads: CASSYSFRVLYGYTF. The CDR3 nucleotides are TGTGCCAGCAGTTACTCTTTCCGGGTCCTCTATGGCTACACCTTC.

The rearrangement uses TRBV12-3 or TRBV12-4 and TRBJ1-5, with a weak D call TRBD1 (6 bases). CDR3 length: 15 residues. V lost 3 bases and J lost 4, with 13 bases in between. CDR3 loop: CASSFFRGGNQPQHF. CDR3 bases: TGTGCCAGCAGTTTTTTCAGGGGAGGAAATCAGCCCCAGCATTTT.

This clonotype was observed a few times. The chain joins TRBV7-2 to TRBJ2-4; no clear D gene. CDR1 is SGHTA and CDR2 is FQGNSA in the germline V gene. This CDR3 has 17 amino acids. V was trimmed by 5 bases and J by 0 bases, leaving 17 bases between them. DNA of the CDR3: TGTGCCAGCAGCCGGAGAAACAGTGAGCAAGCCAAAAACATTCAGTACTTC. Its translation is CASSRRNSEQAKNIQYF.

The V call is TRBV5-6, the J call TRBJ2-7; D ambiguous. The CDR3 sequence is 15 residues long. Germline-derived CDR1 and CDR2 are SGHDT and YYEEEE. V lost 2 bases and J 5 bases, leaving 17 bases between the germline ends. CDR3 sequence reads: CASSFDRTAFDEQYF. As DNA, the CDR3 is TGTGCCAGCAGCTTTGACCGGACGGCCTTTGACGAGCAGTACTTC. The full variable domain, completed using reference TRBV5-6 and TRBJ2-7, is DAGVTQSPTHLIKTRGQQVTLRCSPKSGHDTVSWYQQALGQGPQFIFQYYEEEERQRGNFPDRFSGHQFPNYSSELNVNALLLGDSALYLCASSFDRTAFDEQYFGPGTRLTVT.

This clonotype was counted only a few times. The chain couples TRBV6-1 to TRBJ1-2; 10 nucleotides match TRBD1. J was trimmed by 4 bases and V by 1 base; bases with no gene match: 9. CDR1 MNHNS and CDR2 SASEGT come from the germline V gene. This CDR3 contains 17 residues. The CDR3 sequence: CASSEGWGTGDVYGYTF. Here the CDR3 DNA reads TGTGCCAGCAGTGAAGGGTGGGGGACAGGGGATGTCTATGGCTACACCTTC.

The V gene is TRBV7-9, the J gene TRBJ2-1, with D possibly matching TRBD2 (7 bases). The CDR3 runs to 14 residues. CDR1 is SEHNR, CDR2 FQNEAQ, per germline (reference sequence). V lost 5 bases, J lost 7 bases, and 15 bases lay in between. CDR3 bases: TGTGCCAGCAGCCCCCAAAGGGGGGGAAATGAGCAGTTCTTC. Encoded protein: CASSPQRGGNEQFF.

CDR3: CASSHVPGGQGVGEQFF. For the CDR3, the DNA is TGCGCCAGCAGCCACGTACCCGGTGGACAGGGGGTGGGTGAGCAGTTCTTC. The chain employs TRBV4-3 and TRBJ2-1, with 10 bases identical to TRBD1. The V gene's germline CDR1 is LGHNA and CDR2 YSLEER. The CDR3 covers 17 residues. The V segment lost 3 bases and the J segment 9 bases; nucleotides outside the gene matches: 14.

V and J are TRBV6-6 and TRBJ2-1; TRBD2 matches at 15 bases. V lost 5 bases and J lost 8; bases outside the gene matches: 10. This CDR3 has 17 amino acids. Germline V lookup: CDR1 MNHNY, CDR2 SVGAGI (reference sequence). DNA for the CDR3: TGTGCCAGCAGTAAAGGACTAGCGGGGGGGGCCGGCGATGAGCAGTTCTTC. It codes for CASSKGLAGGAGDEQFF.

This clonotype was found a few times. V and J are TRBV19 and TRBJ1-1; D is uncertain. The CDR3 spans 14 residues. Germline CDR1 and CDR2: LNHDA and SQIVND (reference sequence). V dropped 7 bases and J dropped 8 bases, with 20 bases sitting between them. CDR3 nucleotide sequence: TGTGCCAGTACCTCTCGCGGATCCGTAGCCGAAGCTTTCTTT. Translated, it gives CASTSRGSVAEAFF.

The chain recombines TRBV18 with TRBJ1-5; 7 bases are shared with TRBD1. The V gene end was trimmed by 4 bases and the J gene end by 2 bases; junction bases not matched to a gene: 11. In germline, CDR1 is KGHSH, CDR2 LQKENI. The CDR3 runs 17 residues. The CDR3: CASSRMTPTGGNQPQHF. The CDR3 region has the DNA TGTGCCAGCTCACGGATGACCCCTACAGGGGGCAATCAGCCCCAGCATTTT.

This clonotype was counted a few times. V gene TRBV28 combines with J gene TRBJ2-7; TRBD1 matches 7 bases. The CDR3 is made up of 15 amino acids. The trim removed 6 bases at V and 3 bases at J, leaving 11 bases unmatched. Germline CDR1 MDHEN, CDR2 SYDVKM. CDR3 nucleotides: TGTGCCAGCAGCCCTCCCCCACAGGGGCTCTACGAGCAGTACTTC. It is translated as CASSPPPQGLYEQYF.

The chain has TRBV7-8 and TRBJ2-3; weak D call: TRBD2 (6 bases). V was trimmed by 10 bases and J by 2 bases, leaving 16 bases between them. Germline values: CDR1 SGHVS, CDR2 FQNEAQ. The CDR3 runs 14 residues. DNA of the CDR3: TGTGCCACCCAAATGGGACTTTCCACAGATACGCAGTATTTT. This sequence encodes CATQMGLSTDTQYF.